The 16 T cell receptor beta chains presented below share a single source sample, sequenced in a study of T-cell reconstitution after alpha-beta-depleted transplantation in children. This sample's TCRbeta library carried unique molecular identifier barcodes. TCRdb reprocessed the PCR reads via MiXCR and lists one record per CDR3 protein. The top ten hold approximately 90% of the sample, which has 8,000 to 9,500 distinct CDR3 sequences, 15% to 20% seen once. The sequencing here drew on PBMCs, mostly from graft donor cells, taken 60 days after TCRalphabeta/CD19-depleted stem cell transplant. The receptor set was obtained from a girl under three years old who had a stem cell transplant for combined immunodeficiency, so the T cells may come from the graft donor.

This clonotype was seen more than once but under ten times. The chain's CDR3 is CASSKTITVMYNEQFF. In DNA form, the CDR3 reads TGTGCCAGCAGCAAAACCATTACTGTTATGTACAATGAGCAGTTCTTC. This chain connects TRBV7-9 to TRBJ2-1; D gene unclear. Germline loops: CDR1 SEHNR, CDR2 FQNEAQ (reference sequence). V was shortened by 5 bases and J by 4 bases, with 18 bases between the two germline ends. This CDR3 is 16 amino acids long.

In its sample, this clonotype was seen a few times. V is TRBV7-6 and J is TRBJ2-5, with 10 bases fitting TRBD1. The CDR3 runs to 14 residues. With V trimmed by 4 bases and J by 4 bases, 3 bases remained unmatched. Germline assignment: CDR1 SGHVS and CDR2 FNYEAQ. The CDR3 loop is CASSWDRGRETQYF. For the CDR3, the DNA is TGTGCCAGCAGCTGGGACAGGGGACGAGAGACCCAGTACTTC.

The CDR3 region is CATSPYLEQFF. The CDR3 DNA follows: TGTGCCACTTCCCCGTACCTTGAGCAGTTCTTC. The chain has TRBV28 and TRBJ2-1; D is uncertain. With 10 bases removed from V and 9 bases from J, the gap between germline ends came to 13 bases. Germline V CDR1 and CDR2: MDHEN, SYDVKM. The CDR3 consists of 11 residues. The full variable domain, in which reference TRBV28 and TRBJ2-1 provide the parts outside the CDR3, is DVKVTQSSRYLVKRTGEKVFLECVQDMDHENMFWYRQDPGLGLRLIYFSYDVKMKEKGDIPEGYSVSREKKERFSLILESASTNQTSMYLCATSPYLEQFFGPGTRLTVL.

This clonotype has only a few counts. This chain connects TRBV6-5 to TRBJ1-1, with D perhaps matching TRBD1 (5 bases). V gave up 0 bases and J gave up 10 bases, with 15 bases separating them. Germline V gene sequence: CDR1 MNHEY, CDR2 SVGAGI. This CDR3 comprises 14 residues. The CDR3 sequence is CASSYSEWARGAFF. CDR3 DNA: TGTGCCAGCAGTTACTCGGAGTGGGCTAGGGGAGCTTTCTTT.

The sample holds many counts of this clonotype. The J gene is TRBJ2-1, the V gene TRBV20-1, with 11 bases matching TRBD2. There are 17 residues in the CDR3. CDR1 DFQATT and CDR2 SNEGSKA come from the germline V gene (reference sequence). Trimming cost V 6 bases and J 0 bases; bases outside gene matches: 10. The CDR3 loop reads CSARLAGGLSSYNEQFF. CDR3 DNA sequence: TGCAGTGCCCGGCTAGCGGGGGGCCTTAGCTCCTACAATGAGCAGTTCTTC.

Many counts were recorded for this clonotype. The chain couples TRBV24-1 to TRBJ2-2, with D maybe TRBD2 (6 bases). V shed 8 bases and J shed 4 bases, with 10 bases lying between them. The CDR3 extends over 13 amino acids. Germline CDR1 and CDR2: KGHDR and SFDVKD. CDR3 loop: CATNSGITGELFF. DNA for the CDR3: TGTGCCACCAATAGCGGAATCACCGGGGAGCTGTTTTTT.

The gene calls are TRBV7-3 and TRBJ2-4; TRBD1 matches at 7 bases. CDR1 and CDR2 (germline): SGHTA, FQGTGA. The CDR3 consists of 15 residues. J gave up 2 bases and V 5 bases, and 6 bases lay outside the gene matches. CDR3 amino acids: CASSPTGKSKNIQYF. The DNA of the CDR3 is TGTGCCAGCAGCCCGACAGGGAAATCCAAAAACATTCAGTACTTC.

This clonotype appeared many times. V is TRBV24-1 and J is TRBJ2-1; perhaps TRBD2 as D (6 bases). This CDR3 contains 17 residues. With 3 bases removed from V and 6 bases from J, the gap between germline ends came to 20 bases. CDR1 and CDR2 from the germline V gene are KGHDR and SFDVKD. The CDR3 sequence is CATSDHRRAGGLNEQFF. CDR3 DNA: TGTGCCACCAGTGATCACCGGAGGGCCGGGGGACTCAATGAGCAGTTCTTC.

The chain employs TRBV18 and TRBJ2-7; 8 bases line up with TRBD2. V shed 3 bases and J 6 bases; nucleotides not matched to a gene: 7. CDR3 length equals 14 residues. The germline gives CDR1 KGHSH, CDR2 LQKENI. Here the CDR3 reads CASSPAGGEGEQYF. DNA of the CDR3: TGTGCCAGCTCACCGGCGGGGGGCGAGGGCGAGCAGTACTTC.

This clonotype has at least ten counts. The J gene is TRBJ2-1, the V gene TRBV20-1; 11 bases are a match to TRBD2. Per germline, CDR1 DFQATT and CDR2 SNEGSKA (reference sequence). The CDR3 consists of 16 residues. With 6 bases clipped from V and 2 bases from J, the junction kept 9 bases outside the gene matches. In DNA, the CDR3 is TGCAGTGCAGGGGGTAGCGGGAGGGTGGCCTACAATGAGCAGTTCTTC. This translates into CSAGGSGRVAYNEQFF.

This clonotype was seen many times. The chain carries TRBV20-1 and TRBJ1-5, with a tentative D call TRBD1 (5 bases). The V and J ends lost 6 bases and 4 bases respectively, with 16 bases between them. CDR1 is DFQATT, CDR2 SNEGSKA, per germline (reference sequence). This CDR3 comprises 14 residues. The CDR3 sequence: CSAGVEGKNQPQHF. The CDR3 nucleotides are TGCAGTGCGGGGGTCGAAGGAAAGAATCAGCCCCAGCATTTT.

This clonotype was found a few times. The V call is TRBV3-1, the J call TRBJ2-7, with 11 bases fitting TRBD1. The CDR3 spans 15 residues. Germline values: CDR1 LGHDT, CDR2 YNNKEL (reference sequence). V shed 4 bases and J 4 bases; nucleotides not matched to a gene: 6. The CDR3 DNA follows: TGTGCCAGCAGCCCGCGGGACAGGGGGGGATACGAGCAGTACTTC. Encoded protein: CASSPRDRGGYEQYF.

This clonotype was picked up many times. Written as DNA, the CDR3 is TGTGCCAGCAGCGACTCCGGGTTTTACGAGCAGTACTTC. Translation: CASSDSGFYEQYF. The chain couples TRBV12-3 or TRBV12-4 to TRBJ2-7, with no clear D. The CDR3 sequence is 13 residues long. V was cut by 6 bases and J by 4 bases, with 13 bases left in between.

Many counts were recorded for this clonotype. This chain links TRBV6-1 with TRBJ2-7, with 7 bases aligning to TRBD2. Trimming removed 0 bases from V and 12 bases from J; junction bases left unmatched: 5. The CDR3 is made up of 12 amino acids. CDR1 MNHNS and CDR2 SASEGT come from the germline V gene. The CDR3 DNA follows: TGTGCCAGCAGTGAAGCCAGGACTAGGGGGTACTTC. It yields the protein CASSEARTRGYF.

This clonotype was counted ten times or more. The rearrangement links TRBV20-1 to TRBJ2-2; TRBD2 matches 7 bases. Trimming took 5 bases from V and 3 from J; bases not matched to a gene: 3. Germline lookup yields CDR1 DFQATT and CDR2 SNEGSKA (reference sequence). The CDR3 totals 13 residues. CDR3 protein: CSAASGYTGELFF. The CDR3 DNA reads TGCAGTGCTGCTAGCGGCTACACCGGGGAGCTGTTTTTT.

The gene calls are TRBV5-1 and TRBJ2-1; 8 nucleotides agree with TRBD2. Per the germline V gene, CDR1 is SGHRS and CDR2 is YFSETQ. V was clipped by 4 bases and J by 7 bases; unmatched bases: 10. This CDR3 has 15 residues. CDR3 loop: CASSIAGGSYNEQFF. CDR3 nucleotides: TGCGCCAGCAGCATCGCGGGGGGATCGTATAATGAGCAGTTCTTC.